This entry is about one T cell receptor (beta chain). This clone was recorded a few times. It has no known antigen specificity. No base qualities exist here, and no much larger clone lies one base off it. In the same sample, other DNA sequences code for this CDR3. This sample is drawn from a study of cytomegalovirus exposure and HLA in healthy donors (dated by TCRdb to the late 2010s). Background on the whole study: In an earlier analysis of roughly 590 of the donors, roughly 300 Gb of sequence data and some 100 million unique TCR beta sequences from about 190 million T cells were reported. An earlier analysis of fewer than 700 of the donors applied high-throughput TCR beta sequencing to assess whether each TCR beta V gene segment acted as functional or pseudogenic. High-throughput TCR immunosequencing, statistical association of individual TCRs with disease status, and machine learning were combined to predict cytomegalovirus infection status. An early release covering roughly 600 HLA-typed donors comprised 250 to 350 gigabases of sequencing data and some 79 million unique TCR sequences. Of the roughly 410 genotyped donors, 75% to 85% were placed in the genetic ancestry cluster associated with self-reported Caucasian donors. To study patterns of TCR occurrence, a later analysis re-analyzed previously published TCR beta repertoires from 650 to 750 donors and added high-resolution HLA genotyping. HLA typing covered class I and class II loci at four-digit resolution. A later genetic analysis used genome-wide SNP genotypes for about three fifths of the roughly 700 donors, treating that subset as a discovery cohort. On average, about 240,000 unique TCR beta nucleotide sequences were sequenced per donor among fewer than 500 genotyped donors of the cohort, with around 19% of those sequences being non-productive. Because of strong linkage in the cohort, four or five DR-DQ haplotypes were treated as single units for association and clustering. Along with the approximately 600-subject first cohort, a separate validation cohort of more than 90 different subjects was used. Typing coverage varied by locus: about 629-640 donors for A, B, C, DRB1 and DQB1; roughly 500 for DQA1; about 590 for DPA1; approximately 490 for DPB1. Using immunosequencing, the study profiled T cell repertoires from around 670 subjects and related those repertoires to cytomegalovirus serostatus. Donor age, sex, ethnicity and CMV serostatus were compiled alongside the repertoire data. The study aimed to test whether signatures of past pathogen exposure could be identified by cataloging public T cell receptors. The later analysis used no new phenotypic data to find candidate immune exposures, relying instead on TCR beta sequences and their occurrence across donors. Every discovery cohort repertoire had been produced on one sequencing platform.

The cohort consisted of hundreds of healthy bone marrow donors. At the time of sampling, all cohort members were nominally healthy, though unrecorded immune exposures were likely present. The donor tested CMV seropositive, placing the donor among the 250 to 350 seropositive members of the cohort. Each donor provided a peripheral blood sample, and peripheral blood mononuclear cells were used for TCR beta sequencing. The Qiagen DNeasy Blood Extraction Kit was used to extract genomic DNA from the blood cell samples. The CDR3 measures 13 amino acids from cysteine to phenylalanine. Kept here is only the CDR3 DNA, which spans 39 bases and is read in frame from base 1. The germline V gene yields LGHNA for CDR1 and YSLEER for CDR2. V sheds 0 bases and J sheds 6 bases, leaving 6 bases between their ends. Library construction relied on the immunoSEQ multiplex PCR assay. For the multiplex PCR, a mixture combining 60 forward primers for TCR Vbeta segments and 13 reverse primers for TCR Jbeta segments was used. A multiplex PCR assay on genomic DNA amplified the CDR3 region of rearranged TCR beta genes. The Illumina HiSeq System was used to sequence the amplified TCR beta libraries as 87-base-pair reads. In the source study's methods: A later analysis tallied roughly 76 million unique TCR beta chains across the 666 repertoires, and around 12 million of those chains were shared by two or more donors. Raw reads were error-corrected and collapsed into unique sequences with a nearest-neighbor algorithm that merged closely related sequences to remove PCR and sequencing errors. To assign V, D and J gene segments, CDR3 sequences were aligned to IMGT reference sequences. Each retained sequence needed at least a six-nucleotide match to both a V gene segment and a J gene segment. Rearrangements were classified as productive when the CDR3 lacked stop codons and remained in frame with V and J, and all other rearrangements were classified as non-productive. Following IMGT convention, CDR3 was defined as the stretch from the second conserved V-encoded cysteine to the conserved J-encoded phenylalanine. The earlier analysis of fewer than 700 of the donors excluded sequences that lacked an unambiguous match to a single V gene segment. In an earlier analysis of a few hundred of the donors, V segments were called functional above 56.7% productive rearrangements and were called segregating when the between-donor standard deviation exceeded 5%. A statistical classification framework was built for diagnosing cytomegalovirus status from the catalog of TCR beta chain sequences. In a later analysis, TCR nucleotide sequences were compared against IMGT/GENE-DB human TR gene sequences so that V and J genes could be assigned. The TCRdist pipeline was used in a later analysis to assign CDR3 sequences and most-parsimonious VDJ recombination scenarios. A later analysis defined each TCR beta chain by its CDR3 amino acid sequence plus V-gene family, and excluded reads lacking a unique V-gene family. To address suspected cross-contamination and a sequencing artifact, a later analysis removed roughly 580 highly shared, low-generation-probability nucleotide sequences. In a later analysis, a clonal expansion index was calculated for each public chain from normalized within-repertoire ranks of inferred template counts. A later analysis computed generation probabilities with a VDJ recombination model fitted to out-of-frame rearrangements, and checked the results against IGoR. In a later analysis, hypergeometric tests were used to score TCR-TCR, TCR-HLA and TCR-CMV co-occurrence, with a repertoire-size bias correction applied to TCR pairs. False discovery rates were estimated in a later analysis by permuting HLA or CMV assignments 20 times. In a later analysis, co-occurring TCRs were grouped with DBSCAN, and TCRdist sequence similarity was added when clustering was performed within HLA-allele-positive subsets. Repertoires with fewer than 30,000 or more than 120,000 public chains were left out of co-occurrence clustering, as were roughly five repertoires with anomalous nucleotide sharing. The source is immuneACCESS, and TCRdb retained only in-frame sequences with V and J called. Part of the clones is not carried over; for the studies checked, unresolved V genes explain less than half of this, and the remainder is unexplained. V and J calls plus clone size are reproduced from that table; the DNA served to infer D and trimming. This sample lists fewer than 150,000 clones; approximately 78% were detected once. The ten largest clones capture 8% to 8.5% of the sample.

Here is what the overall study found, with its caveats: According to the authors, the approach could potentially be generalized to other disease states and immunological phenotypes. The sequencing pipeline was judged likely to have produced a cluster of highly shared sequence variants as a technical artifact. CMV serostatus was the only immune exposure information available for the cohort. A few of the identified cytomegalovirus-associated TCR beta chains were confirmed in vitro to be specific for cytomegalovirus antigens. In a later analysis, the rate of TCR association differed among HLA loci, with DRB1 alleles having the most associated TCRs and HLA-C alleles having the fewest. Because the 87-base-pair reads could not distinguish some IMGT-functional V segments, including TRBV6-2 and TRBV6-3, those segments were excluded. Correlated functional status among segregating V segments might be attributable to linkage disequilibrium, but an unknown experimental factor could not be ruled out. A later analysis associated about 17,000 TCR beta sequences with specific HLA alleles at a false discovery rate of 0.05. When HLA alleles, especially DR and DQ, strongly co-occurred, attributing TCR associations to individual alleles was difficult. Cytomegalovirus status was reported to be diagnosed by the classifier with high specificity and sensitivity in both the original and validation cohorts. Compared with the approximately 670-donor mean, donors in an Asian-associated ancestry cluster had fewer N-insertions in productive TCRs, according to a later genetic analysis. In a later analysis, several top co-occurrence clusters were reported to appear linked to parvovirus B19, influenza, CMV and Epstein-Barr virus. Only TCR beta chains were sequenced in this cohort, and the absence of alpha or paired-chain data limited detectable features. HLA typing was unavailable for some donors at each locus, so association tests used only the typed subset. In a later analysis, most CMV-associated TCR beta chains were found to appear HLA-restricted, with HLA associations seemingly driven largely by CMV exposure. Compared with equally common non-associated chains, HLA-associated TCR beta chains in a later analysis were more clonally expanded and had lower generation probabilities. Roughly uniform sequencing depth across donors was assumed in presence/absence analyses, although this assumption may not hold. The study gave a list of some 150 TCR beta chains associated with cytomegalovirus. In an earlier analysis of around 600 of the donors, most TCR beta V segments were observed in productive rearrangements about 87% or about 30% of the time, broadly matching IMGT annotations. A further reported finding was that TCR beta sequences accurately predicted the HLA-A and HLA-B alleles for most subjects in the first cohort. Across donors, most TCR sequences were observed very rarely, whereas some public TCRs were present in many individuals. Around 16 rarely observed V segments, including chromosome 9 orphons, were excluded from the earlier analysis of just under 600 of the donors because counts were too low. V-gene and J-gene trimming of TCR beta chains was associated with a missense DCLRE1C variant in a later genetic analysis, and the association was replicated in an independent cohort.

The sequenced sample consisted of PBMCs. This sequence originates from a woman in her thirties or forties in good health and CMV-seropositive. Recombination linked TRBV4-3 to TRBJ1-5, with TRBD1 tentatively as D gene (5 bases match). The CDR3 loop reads CASSQERGQPQHF. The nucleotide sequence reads TGCGCCAGCAGCCAAGAAAGGGGTCAGCCCCAGCATTTT.